This record concerns one T cell receptor beta chain sequence. No cognate antigen has been identified for it. No quality values exist for individual bases; no much larger clone is one base distant. The sample belongs to a study of cytomegalovirus exposure and HLA in healthy donors (dated by TCRdb to about 2017). At the level of the whole study: An earlier analysis of approximately 640 of the donors reported roughly 300 Gb of sequence data and 120 million or so unique TCR beta sequences from about 179 million T cells. Around 320 gigabases of sequencing data and tens of millions of unique TCR sequences were included in an early release covering 500 to 750 HLA-typed donors. The genetic ancestry cluster associated with self-reported Caucasian donors included 81% of the approximately 430 genotyped donors. The study aimed to test whether signatures of past pathogen exposure could be identified by cataloging public T cell receptors. The study profiled the T cell repertoires of hundreds of subjects by immunosequencing and related them to cytomegalovirus serostatus. A separate validation cohort of roughly 130 different subjects was used in addition to the roughly 670-subject first cohort. High-throughput TCR immunosequencing, statistical association of individual TCRs with disease status, and machine learning were combined to predict cytomegalovirus infection status. A later analysis re-analyzed previously published TCR beta repertoires from roughly 600 donors and added high-resolution HLA genotyping to study TCR occurrence patterns. Rather than drawing on any new phenotypic data, the later analysis identified candidate immune exposures from TCR beta sequences and the way those sequences occurred across donors. To decide whether each TCR beta V gene segment behaved as functional or pseudogenic, an earlier analysis of several hundred of the donors relied on high-throughput TCR beta sequencing. Donor age, sex, ethnicity and CMV serostatus were compiled alongside the repertoire data. A later genetic analysis used genome-wide SNP genotypes for about three fifths of the 666 donors, treating that subset as a discovery cohort. All discovery cohort repertoires had been generated using a single sequencing platform. Class I and class II HLA loci were covered by the typing at four-digit resolution. Typing coverage differed by locus: A, B, C, DRB1 and DQB1 were typed in about 629-640 donors, DQA1 in 500 to 550, DPA1 in 606, and DPB1 in approximately 450. Roughly 5 DR-DQ haplotypes were treated as single units for association and clustering because of strong linkage in the cohort. Among about 360 genotyped donors of the cohort, an average of about 240,000 unique TCR beta nucleotide sequences were sequenced per donor, roughly 18% of them non-productive. Study-wide conclusions, independent of this receptor: An earlier analysis of 450 to 750 of the donors showed that most TCR beta V segments appeared in productive rearrangements either about 87% or about 30% of the time, which broadly matched IMGT annotations. When HLA alleles, especially DR and DQ, strongly co-occurred, TCR associations were difficult to assign to individual alleles. The authors suggested that the approach could potentially be extended to other disease states and immunological phenotypes. The classifier was reported to diagnose cytomegalovirus status with high specificity and sensitivity in both the original and validation cohorts. A later genetic analysis reported fewer N-insertions in productive TCRs among donors in an Asian-associated ancestry cluster than the roughly 640-donor mean. A later analysis found that TCR association rates varied across HLA loci, with DRB1 alleles showing the most associated TCRs and HLA-C alleles the fewest. This cohort had only TCR beta chains sequenced, and the lack of alpha or paired-chain data limited which features could be detected. Some IMGT-functional V segments, including TRBV6-2 and TRBV6-3, could not be distinguished by the 87-base-pair reads and were therefore excluded. Most TCR sequences were observed very rarely across donors, whereas some public TCRs were present in many individuals. A later analysis associated 15,000 or so TCR beta sequences with specific HLA alleles at a false discovery rate of 0.05. The sequencing pipeline was judged likely to have produced a cluster of highly shared sequence variants as a technical artifact. In a later genetic analysis, a missense DCLRE1C variant was associated with V-gene and J-gene trimming of TCR beta chains, and the association was replicated in an independent cohort. The only immune exposure information available for the cohort was CMV serostatus. A later analysis found that most CMV-associated TCR beta chains appeared HLA-restricted, with HLA associations seemingly driven largely by CMV exposure. In vitro tests confirmed that a few of the cytomegalovirus-associated TCR beta chains recognize cytomegalovirus antigens. In a later analysis, several top co-occurrence clusters were reported to appear linked to parvovirus B19, influenza, CMV and Epstein-Barr virus. Presence/absence analyses assumed roughly uniform sequencing depth across donors, an assumption that may not hold. Linkage disequilibrium might explain the correlated functional status among segregating V segments, but an unknown experimental factor could not be ruled out. Because some donors lacked HLA typing at each locus, the association tests relied only on the typed subset. A further reported finding was that TCR beta sequences accurately predicted the HLA-A and HLA-B alleles for most subjects in the first cohort. In the study, approximately 160 TCR beta chains were listed as associated with cytomegalovirus. Because counts were too low, roughly 16 rarely observed V segments, including chromosome 9 orphons, were excluded from the earlier analysis of around 590 of the donors. A later analysis found that HLA-associated TCR beta chains were more clonally expanded and had lower generation probabilities than equally common non-associated chains.

Library construction relied on the immunoSEQ multiplex PCR assay. For the multiplex PCR, a mixture combining 60 forward primers for TCR Vbeta segments and 13 reverse primers for TCR Jbeta segments was used. Amplification of the CDR3 region of rearranged TCR beta genes was performed with a multiplex PCR assay on genomic DNA. The amplified TCR beta libraries were sequenced on the Illumina HiSeq System as 87-base-pair reads. Regarding the original processing steps: In a later analysis, roughly 80 million unique TCR beta chains were counted across the 500 to 700 repertoires, and roughly 10 million of these chains were shared by at least two donors. Raw reads were error-corrected and collapsed into unique sequences by a nearest-neighbor algorithm in which closely related sequences were merged to remove PCR and sequencing errors. V, D and J gene segments were assigned by aligning CDR3 sequences to IMGT reference sequences. For a sequence to be retained, at least a six-nucleotide match to both a V gene segment and a J gene segment was required. Rearrangements were classified as productive when the CDR3 lacked stop codons and remained in frame with V and J, and all other rearrangements were classified as non-productive. Following IMGT convention, CDR3 was defined as the stretch from the second conserved V-encoded cysteine to the conserved J-encoded phenylalanine. Sequences without an unambiguous match to a single V gene segment were excluded from the earlier analysis of about 630 of the donors. An earlier analysis of approximately 590 of the donors called V segments functional above 56.7% productive rearrangements and segregating when the between-donor standard deviation exceeded 5%. To diagnose cytomegalovirus status from the catalog of TCR beta chain sequences, a statistical classification framework was built. V and J gene assignment, in a later analysis, came from comparing TCR nucleotide sequences with IMGT/GENE-DB human TR gene sequences. The TCRdist pipeline was used in a later analysis to assign CDR3 sequences and most-parsimonious VDJ recombination scenarios. A later analysis defined each TCR beta chain by its CDR3 amino acid sequence plus V-gene family, and excluded reads lacking a unique V-gene family. In a later analysis, 550 to 650 highly shared, low-generation-probability nucleotide sequences were removed to address suspected cross-contamination and a sequencing artifact. For each public chain, a later analysis derived a clonal expansion index from normalized ranks of inferred template counts within each repertoire. Generation probabilities in a later analysis came from a VDJ recombination model fitted to out-of-frame rearrangements, and those results were checked against IGoR. In a later analysis, TCR-TCR, TCR-HLA and TCR-CMV co-occurrence was scored with hypergeometric tests, and a repertoire-size bias correction was applied to TCR pairs. In a later analysis, false discovery rates were estimated by permuting HLA or CMV assignments 20 times. In a later analysis, co-occurring TCRs were grouped using DBSCAN, and TCRdist sequence similarity was added for clustering within HLA-allele-positive subsets. For co-occurrence clustering, repertoires with fewer than 30,000 or more than 120,000 public chains were excluded, along with roughly 5 repertoires with anomalous nucleotide sharing. TCRdb mirrors the immuneACCESS table, restricted to in-frame sequences. Some clones are absent from its copies; in checked studies, under half trace to an unresolved V gene, and the reason for the others is unknown. V, J and clone size are taken as reported in that table, and D and trimming were inferred from the DNA itself. The sample contains over 100,000 clones, under 85% of them found a single time. Of the sample, 6.5% to 8.5% falls within the top ten clones.

CDR1 and CDR2 are read off the germline V gene as SGDLS and YYNGEE. Trimming removed 4 bases from V and 5 bases from J, leaving 12 bases between the germline ends. The CDR3 starts with the cysteine, ends with the phenylalanine, and has 13 residues. CDR3 DNA only is kept here, 39 bases in frame from base 1. The cohort comprised approximately 700 healthy bone marrow donors. At the time of sampling, all cohort members were nominally healthy, though unrecorded immune exposures were likely present. The donor tested CMV seropositive and was one of the 289 seropositive cohort members. Every donor gave a peripheral blood sample, and the peripheral blood mononuclear cells from that sample were used for TCR beta sequencing. The Qiagen DNeasy Blood Extraction Kit was used to extract genomic DNA from the blood cell samples.

Sequencing input: PBMCs. This sequence originates from a woman aged 50 to 65 in good health and CMV-seropositive. The sequence joins TRBV9 to TRBJ1-1, with the D gene not confidently named. The CDR3 loop reads CASSQVEGTEAFF. DNA sequence: TGTGCCAGCAGCCAGGTCGAAGGAACTGAAGCTTTCTTT.